One and the same sample provided the 25 T cell receptor beta chains below, sequenced in a study of tumor T cells in aggressive B-cell lymphoma. The data were produced by immunoSEQ multiplex PCR, yet TCRdb's version contains in-frame clones alone and is incomplete. The data hold 9,000 to 13,000 clones, with around nine tenths observed a single time. Sequenced material: tumor tissue. These receptors all stem from an adult with diffuse large B cell lymphoma.

The CDR3 loop reads CASSQDLPSGGASDTQYF. CDR3 sequence (DNA): TGCGCCAGCAGCCAAGATCTTCCTAGCGGGGGGGCGTCGGATACGCAGTATTTT. The chain carries TRBV4-1 and TRBJ2-3, with 12 positions matching TRBD2. The CDR3 sequence is 18 residues long. The germline V gene has CDR1 MGHRA and CDR2 YSYEKL. Unmatched junction bases numbered 10, after V lost 0 bases and J lost 6 bases.

The V gene is TRBV6-5, the J gene TRBJ1-2, with 9 bases lining up with TRBD1. J gave up 2 bases and V 6 bases, and 4 bases lay outside the gene matches. The length of the CDR3 is 14 residues. In germline, CDR1 is MNHEY, CDR2 SVGAGI. The CDR3 sequence: CASRWTGDNYGYTF. DNA of the CDR3: TGTGCCAGCAGGTGGACAGGGGACAACTATGGCTACACCTTC.

The chain carries TRBV4-1 and TRBJ1-3; no clear D. CDR1 and CDR2 (germline): MGHRA, YSYEKL. V was trimmed by 2 bases and J by 4 bases, leaving 12 bases between them. This CDR3 comprises 15 residues. Here the CDR3 DNA reads TGCGCCAGCAGCCAACCAGGACTCGTGGGAAACACCATATATTTT. Amino acids: CASSQPGLVGNTIYF.

The rearrangement uses TRBV6-6 and TRBJ1-2; 7 bases are shared with TRBD1. J was trimmed by 6 bases and V by 2 bases; bases with no gene match: 3. The CDR3 length is 13 residues. Germline assignment: CDR1 MNHNY and CDR2 SVGAGI (reference sequence). This CDR3 reads CASSYPQGDGYTF. The DNA for the CDR3 is TGTGCCAGCAGTTACCCTCAGGGGGATGGCTACACCTTC.

This sequence joins TRBV7-2 and TRBJ2-3; the D gene is possibly TRBD2 (7 bases). The V end was cut by 2 bases, the J end by 5 bases, with 14 bases between. CDR3 length equals 15 residues. Germline loops: CDR1 SGHTA, CDR2 FQGNSA. The CDR3 DNA is TGTGCCAGCAGCTTAAGCAGGGGAGGGAGAGATACGCAGTATTTT. Translated: CASSLSRGGRDTQYF.

V and J are TRBV4-1 and TRBJ2-7, with D possibly TRBD1 on 6 matching bases. V shed 4 bases and J shed 4 bases, with 26 bases lying between them. This CDR3 is 18 amino acids long. Looked up from germline, CDR1 is MGHRA and CDR2 is YSYEKL. The CDR3 loop is CASSRKAITGTQGYEQYF. In nucleotides, the CDR3 is TGCGCCAGCAGCCGCAAAGCGATTACCGGGACACAAGGGTACGAGCAGTACTTC.

The chain couples TRBV27 to TRBJ2-7, with 13 bases lining up with TRBD2. Trimming at V came to 5 bases and at J to 3 bases, leaving 4 bases not matched to a gene. The CDR3 length is 15 residues. The germline CDR1 and CDR2 sequences are MNHEY and SMNVEV (reference sequence). The chain's CDR3 is CASSPLAGGHYEQYF. In DNA, the CDR3 is TGTGCCAGCAGTCCACTAGCGGGAGGGCACTACGAGCAGTACTTC.

The chain is built from TRBV29-1 and TRBJ2-7; tentatively, D is TRBD1 (6 bases). Deletions cut 3 bases from V and 4 bases from J, with 13 bases between. Germline V gives CDR1 SQVTM, CDR2 ANQGSEA. This CDR3 region has 13 residues. This CDR3 is CSVDLGASYEQYF. In DNA form, the CDR3 reads TGCAGCGTTGATTTGGGGGCTAGTTACGAGCAGTACTTC.

The chain links TRBV7-9 to TRBJ2-5; a weak D match, TRBD2 (6 bases). Germline CDR1 reads SEHNR; CDR2 reads FQNEAQ (reference sequence). V lost 3 bases to trimming and J lost 5 bases, with 13 bases between them. The CDR3 has 14 residues. The CDR3 protein is CASSLHGSGETQYF. CDR3 DNA sequence: TGTGCCAGCAGCTTGCACGGGAGCGGGGAGACCCAGTACTTC.

This clone was detected only once. This chain joins TRBV18 and TRBJ1-3; D ambiguous. The length of the CDR3 is 15 residues. CDR1 is KGHSH, CDR2 LQKENI, per germline. V was pared by 0 bases and J by 0 bases, with 6 bases between. Here the CDR3 reads CASSPPGFSGNTIYF. CDR3 bases: TGTGCCAGCTCACCACCGGGCTTCTCTGGAAACACCATATATTTT.

The chain couples TRBV30 to TRBJ2-1; D is perhaps TRBD2 (5 bases). The V end lost 4 bases, the J end lost 1 base, and 11 bases lay between the germline ends. The germline V gene has CDR1 GTSNPN and CDR2 SVGIG (reference sequence). There are 14 residues in the CDR3. CDR3 in DNA: TGTGCCTGGAACCAGCGGAGGTCCTACAATGAGCAGTTCTTC. Its protein is CAWNQRRSYNEQFF.

V gene TRBV30 combines with J gene TRBJ1-1; a weak D match, TRBD1 (6 bases). Germline V gives CDR1 GTSNPN, CDR2 SVGIG (reference sequence). CDR3 length equals 15 residues. Trimming removed 1 base at V and 6 bases at J, with 18 bases between. This chain's CDR3 is CAWSETARGPAEAFF. CDR3 nucleotide sequence: TGTGCCTGGAGTGAGACTGCCAGGGGTCCGGCTGAAGCTTTCTTT.

V is TRBV14 and J is TRBJ2-5; perhaps TRBD2 as D (5 bases). Germline loops: CDR1 SGHDN, CDR2 FVKESK. V dropped 7 bases and J dropped 11 bases, with 20 bases sitting between them. CDR3 length: 13 amino acids. The CDR3 spells CASTTGGRGVQYF. CDR3 nucleotide sequence: TGTGCCAGCACAACCGGAGGCCGCGGCGTACAGTACTTC.

The CDR3 reads CASSLGLAGYYEQYF. In DNA form, the CDR3 reads TGTGCCAGCAGCTTAGGACTAGCGGGGTACTACGAGCAGTACTTC. This chain uses TRBV7-2 with TRBJ2-7, with 11 bases lining up with TRBD2. This CDR3 has 15 amino acids. Germline CDR1 is SGHTA and CDR2 is FQGNSA. Unmatched junction bases numbered 2, after V lost 1 base and J lost 3 bases.

The genes are TRBV13 and TRBJ2-1, with 10 bases identical to TRBD2. Germline lookup yields CDR1 PRHDT and CDR2 FYEKMQ (reference sequence). J gave up 12 bases and V 6 bases, and 14 bases lay outside the gene matches. CDR3 length: 15 residues. This CDR3 is CASSSTSGNNMRQFF. CDR3 DNA sequence: TGTGCCAGCAGTAGTACTAGCGGGAACAATATGCGGCAGTTCTTC.

The chain uses TRBV4-2 and TRBJ2-3, with 9 bases identical to TRBD2. The CDR3 covers 17 residues. The V gene end was trimmed by 0 bases and the J gene end by 2 bases; junction bases not matched to a gene: 6. CDR1 LGHNA and CDR2 YNFKEQ come from the germline V gene. The CDR3 loop reads CASSQDPGLADTDTQYF. The CDR3 DNA sequence: TGTGCCAGCAGCCAAGACCCGGGACTAGCCGACACAGATACGCAGTATTTT.

The chain joins TRBV19 to TRBJ1-1; no definite D call. V was trimmed by 3 bases and J by 11 bases, leaving 16 bases between them. The germline CDR1 and CDR2 sequences are LNHDA and SQIVND (reference sequence). This CDR3 comprises 13 residues. The DNA for the CDR3 is TGTGCCAGTAGTATCAGCGCCCTGAGGTTGGCTTTCTTT. Amino acid sequence: CASSISALRLAFF.

The V gene is TRBV6-5, the J gene TRBJ2-7; D uncertain. Germline V lookup: CDR1 MNHEY, CDR2 SVGAGI. V lost 5 bases to trimming and J lost 7 bases, with 12 bases between them. The CDR3 sequence is 12 residues long. CDR3 amino acids: CASSPGLSEQYF. CDR3 DNA: TGTGCCAGCAGTCCTGGGCTTTCTGAGCAGTACTTC.

This clone has just a few counts. V usage is TRBV13 and J usage is TRBJ1-2; D unresolved. The CDR3 sequence is 13 residues long. Germline loops: CDR1 PRHDT, CDR2 FYEKMQ (reference sequence). V was shortened by 0 bases and J by 2 bases, with 4 bases between the two germline ends. For the CDR3, the DNA is TGTGCCAGCAGCTTAGGCAGAAACTATGGCTACACCTTC. This encodes CASSLGRNYGYTF. Using reference TRBV13 and TRBJ1-2 for the parts outside the CDR3, the full variable domain is AAGVIQSPRHLIKEKRETATLKCYPIPRHDTVYWYQQGPGQDPQFLISFYEKMQSDKGSIPDRFSAQQFSDYHSELNMSSLELGDSALYFCASSLGRNYGYTFGSGTRLTVV.

This rearrangement joins TRBV6-6 to TRBJ1-1; a possible D gene is TRBD1 (6 bases). This CDR3 is built from 13 residues. CDR1 and CDR2 (germline): MNHNY, SVGAGI (reference sequence). V lost 2 bases to trimming and J lost 3 bases, with 7 bases between them. CDR3 coding DNA: TGTGCCAGCAGTTACCACAGGGACACTGAAGCTTTCTTT. Translation gives CASSYHRDTEAFF.

The chain links TRBV6-5 to TRBJ2-7; D might be TRBD2 (5 bases). V was shortened by 8 bases and J by 1 base, with 12 bases between the two germline ends. There are 13 residues in the CDR3. Germline CDR1 is MNHEY and CDR2 is SVGAGI. The CDR3, as DNA: TGTGCCAGCGGTGAGGGTTTATCCTACGAGCAGTACTTC. Protein: CASGEGLSYEQYF.

V gene TRBV19 combines with J gene TRBJ2-1; 8 bases map to TRBD2. The CDR3 runs 17 residues. V was clipped by 4 bases and J by 2 bases; unmatched bases: 10. The germline V gene has CDR1 LNHDA and CDR2 SQIVND (reference sequence). CDR3 in DNA: TGTGCCAGTAGTAGATGGGCCGGGACTAGGGCCTACAATGAGCAGTTCTTC. It is translated as CASSRWAGTRAYNEQFF.

J is TRBJ1-6 and V is TRBV4-1, with TRBD1 as a possible D gene (5 bases). Germline V gene data show CDR1 as MGHRA and CDR2 as YSYEKL. This CDR3 contains 15 residues. V was cut by 4 bases and J by 14 bases, with 21 bases left in between. CDR3 coding DNA: TGCGCCAGCAGCCGTCCGGACATGCCCCTATTCACCCTCCACTTT. This encodes CASSRPDMPLFTLHF.

The V gene is TRBV9, the J gene TRBJ2-2; no reliable D call. The germline gives CDR1 SGDLS, CDR2 YYNGEE. The CDR3 is 15 amino acids. V lost 0 bases and J lost 1, with 7 bases in between. CDR3 nucleotides: TGTGCCAGCAGCGTAGGGCCCCAGAACACCGGGGAGCTGTTTTTT. Protein: CASSVGPQNTGELFF.

This clone came up a few times. Other DNA sequences in the sample encode the same CDR3. The CDR3 DNA reads as TGTGCCAGCAGAACAGGGGCGGTCAACGAGCAGTACTTC. It translates to CASRTGAVNEQYF. The chain uses TRBV27 and TRBJ2-7, with 7 bases fitting TRBD1. The length of the CDR3 is 13 residues. The junction had 7 bases not matched to a gene; V was cut back by 6 bases and J by 5 bases. Per the germline V gene, CDR1 is MNHEY and CDR2 is SMNVEV (reference sequence).